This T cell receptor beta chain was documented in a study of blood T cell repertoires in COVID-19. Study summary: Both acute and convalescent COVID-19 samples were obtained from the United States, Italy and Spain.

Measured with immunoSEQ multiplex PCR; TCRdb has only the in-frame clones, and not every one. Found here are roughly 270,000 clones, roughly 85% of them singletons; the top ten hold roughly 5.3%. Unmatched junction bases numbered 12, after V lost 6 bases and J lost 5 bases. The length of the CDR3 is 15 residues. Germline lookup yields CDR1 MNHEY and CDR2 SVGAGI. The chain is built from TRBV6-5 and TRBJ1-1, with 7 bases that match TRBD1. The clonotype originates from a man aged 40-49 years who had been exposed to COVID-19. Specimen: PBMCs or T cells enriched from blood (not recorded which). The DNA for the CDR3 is TGTGCCAGCAGCCGACCTCGACAGGGCGGAACTGAAGCTTTCTTT. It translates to CASSRPRQGGTEAFF.